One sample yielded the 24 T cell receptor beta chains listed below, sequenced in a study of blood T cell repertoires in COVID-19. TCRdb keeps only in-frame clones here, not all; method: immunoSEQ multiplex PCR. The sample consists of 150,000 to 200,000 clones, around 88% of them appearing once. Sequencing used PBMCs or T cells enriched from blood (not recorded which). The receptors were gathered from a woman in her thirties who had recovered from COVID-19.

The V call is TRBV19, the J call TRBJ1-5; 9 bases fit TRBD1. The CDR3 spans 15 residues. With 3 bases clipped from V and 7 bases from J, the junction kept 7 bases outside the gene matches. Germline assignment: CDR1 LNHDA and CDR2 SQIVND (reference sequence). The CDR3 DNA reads TGTGCCAGTAGTATCATACAGGGGGCAAGGCAGCCCCAGCATTTT. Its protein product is CASSIIQGARQPQHF.

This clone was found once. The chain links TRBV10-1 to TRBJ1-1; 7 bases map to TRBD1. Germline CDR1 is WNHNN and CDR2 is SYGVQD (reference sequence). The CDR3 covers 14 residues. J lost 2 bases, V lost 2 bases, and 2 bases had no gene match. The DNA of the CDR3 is TGCGCCAGCAGTGAGGGACAGGTTAACACTGAAGCTTTCTTT. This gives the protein CASSEGQVNTEAFF.

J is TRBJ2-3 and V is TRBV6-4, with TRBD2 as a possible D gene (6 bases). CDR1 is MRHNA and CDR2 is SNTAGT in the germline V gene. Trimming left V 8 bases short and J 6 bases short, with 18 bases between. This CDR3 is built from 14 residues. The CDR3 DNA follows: TGTGCCAGCTCTGAGGAGGGGTACTGGGATACGCAGTATTTT. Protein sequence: CASSEEGYWDTQYF.

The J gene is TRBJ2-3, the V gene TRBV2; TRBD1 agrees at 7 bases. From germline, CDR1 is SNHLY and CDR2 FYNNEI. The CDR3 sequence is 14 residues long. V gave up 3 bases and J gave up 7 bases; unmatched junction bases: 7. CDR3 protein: CASSERQGKNTQYF. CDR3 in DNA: TGTGCCAGCAGTGAGAGACAGGGAAAGAATACGCAGTATTTT.

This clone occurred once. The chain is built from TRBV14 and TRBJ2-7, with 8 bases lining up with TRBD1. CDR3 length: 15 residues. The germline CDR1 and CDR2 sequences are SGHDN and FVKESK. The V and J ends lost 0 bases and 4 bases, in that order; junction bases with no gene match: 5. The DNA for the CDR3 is TGTGCCAGCAGCCAAGATTTGGACAGGGCGTACGAGCAGTACTTC. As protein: CASSQDLDRAYEQYF.

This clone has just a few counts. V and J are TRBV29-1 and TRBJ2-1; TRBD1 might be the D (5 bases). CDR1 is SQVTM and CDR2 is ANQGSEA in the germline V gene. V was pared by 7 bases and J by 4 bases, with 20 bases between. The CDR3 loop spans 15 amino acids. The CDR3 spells CSAGQGAQRYNEQFF. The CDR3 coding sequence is TGCAGCGCCGGTCAGGGCGCCCAAAGATACAATGAGCAGTTCTTC.

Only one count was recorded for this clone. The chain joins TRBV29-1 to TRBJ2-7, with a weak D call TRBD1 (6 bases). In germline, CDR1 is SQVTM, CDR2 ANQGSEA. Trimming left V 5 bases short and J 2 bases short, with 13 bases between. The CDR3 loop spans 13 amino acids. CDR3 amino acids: CSVYRDTTYEQYF. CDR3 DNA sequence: TGCAGCGTTTACCGGGACACCACCTACGAGCAGTACTTC.

The CDR3 loop reads CASSRLPGQIYSYEQYF. The CDR3 DNA follows: TGTGCCAGCAGCAGACTACCGGGACAGATATACTCCTACGAGCAGTACTTC. The chain combines TRBV21-1 with TRBJ2-7; the table's D gene call, TRBD1, was not cross checked with the DNA. TRBV21-1 is termed a pseudogene. The CDR3 is 17 amino acids.

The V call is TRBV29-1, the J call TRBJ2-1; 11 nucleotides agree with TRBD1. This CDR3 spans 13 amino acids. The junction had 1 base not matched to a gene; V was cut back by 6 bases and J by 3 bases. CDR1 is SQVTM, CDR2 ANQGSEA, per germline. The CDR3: CSVDRGLYNEQFF. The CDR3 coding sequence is TGCAGCGTGGACAGGGGGCTCTACAATGAGCAGTTCTTC.

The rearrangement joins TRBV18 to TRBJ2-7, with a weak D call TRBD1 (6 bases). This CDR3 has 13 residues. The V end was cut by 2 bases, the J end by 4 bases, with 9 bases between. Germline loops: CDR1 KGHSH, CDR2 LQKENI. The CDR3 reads CASSPGGDYEQYF. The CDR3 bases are TGTGCCAGCTCACCAGGGGGCGATTACGAGCAGTACTTC.

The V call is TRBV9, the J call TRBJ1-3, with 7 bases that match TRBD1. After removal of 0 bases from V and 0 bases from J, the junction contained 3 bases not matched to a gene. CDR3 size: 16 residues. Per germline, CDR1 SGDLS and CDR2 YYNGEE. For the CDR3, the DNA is TGTGCCAGCAGCGTAGGGGACAGCTACTCTGGAAACACCATATATTTT. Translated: CASSVGDSYSGNTIYF.

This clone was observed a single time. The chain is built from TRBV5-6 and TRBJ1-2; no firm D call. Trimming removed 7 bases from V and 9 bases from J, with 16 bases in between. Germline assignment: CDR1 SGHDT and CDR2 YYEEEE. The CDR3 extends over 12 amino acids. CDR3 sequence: CASQDKVESYTF. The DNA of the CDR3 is TGTGCCAGCCAAGACAAGGTCGAAAGCTACACCTTC.

This CDR3 reads CASSLMGAAGELFF. The DNA for the CDR3 is TGCGCCAGCAGCTTGATGGGGGCCGCCGGGGAGCTGTTTTTT. The gene calls are TRBV5-1 and TRBJ2-2; D may be TRBD1 (6 bases). Looked up from germline, CDR1 is SGHRS and CDR2 is YFSETQ. CDR3 length: 14 amino acids. Trimming took off 1 base at V and 6 bases at J, with 10 bases between the two ends.

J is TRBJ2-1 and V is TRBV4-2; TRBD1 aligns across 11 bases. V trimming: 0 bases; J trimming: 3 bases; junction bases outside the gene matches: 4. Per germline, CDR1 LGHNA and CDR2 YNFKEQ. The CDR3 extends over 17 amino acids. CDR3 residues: CASSQEWTGGNYNEQFF. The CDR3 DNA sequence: TGTGCCAGCAGCCAAGAATGGACAGGGGGCAACTACAATGAGCAGTTCTTC.

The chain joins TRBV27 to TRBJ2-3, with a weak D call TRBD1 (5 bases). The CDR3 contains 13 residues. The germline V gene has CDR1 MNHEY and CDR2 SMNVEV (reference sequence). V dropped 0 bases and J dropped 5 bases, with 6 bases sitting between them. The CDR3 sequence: CASSLSGQDTQYF. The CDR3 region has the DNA TGTGCCAGCAGTTTATCGGGGCAAGATACGCAGTATTTT.

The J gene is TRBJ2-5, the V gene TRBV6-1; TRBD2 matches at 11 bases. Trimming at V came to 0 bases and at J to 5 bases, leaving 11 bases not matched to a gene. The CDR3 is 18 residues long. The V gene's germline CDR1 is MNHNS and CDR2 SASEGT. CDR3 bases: TGTGCCAGCAGTGAAGCGCATGGTAGCGGGAGGGCCGTCGAGACCCAGTACTTC. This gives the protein CASSEAHGSGRAVETQYF.

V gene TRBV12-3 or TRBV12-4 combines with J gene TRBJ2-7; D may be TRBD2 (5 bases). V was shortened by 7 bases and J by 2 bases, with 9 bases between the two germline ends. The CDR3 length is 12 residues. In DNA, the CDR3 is TGTGCCAGCACGGACTTTACCTACGAGCAGTACTTC. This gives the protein CASTDFTYEQYF.

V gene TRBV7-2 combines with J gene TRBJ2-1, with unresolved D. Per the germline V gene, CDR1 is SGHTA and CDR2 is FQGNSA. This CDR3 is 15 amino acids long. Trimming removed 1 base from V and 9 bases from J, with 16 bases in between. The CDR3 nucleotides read TGTGCCAGCAGCTTAGAGGCGCTAGTAGGCGGTGAGCAGTTCTTC. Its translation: CASSLEALVGGEQFF.

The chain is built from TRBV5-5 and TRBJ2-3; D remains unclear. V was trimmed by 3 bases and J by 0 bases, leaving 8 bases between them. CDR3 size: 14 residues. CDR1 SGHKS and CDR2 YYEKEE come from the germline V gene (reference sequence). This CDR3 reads CASSSQYSTDTQYF. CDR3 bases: TGTGCCAGCAGCTCACAGTACAGCACAGATACGCAGTATTTT.

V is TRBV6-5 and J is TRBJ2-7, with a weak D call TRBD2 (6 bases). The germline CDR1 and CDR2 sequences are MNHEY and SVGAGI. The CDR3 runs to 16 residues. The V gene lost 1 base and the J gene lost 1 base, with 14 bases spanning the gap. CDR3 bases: TGTGCCAGCAGTTACTGGGACTCCTTGGGGTCCTACGAGCAGTACTTC. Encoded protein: CASSYWDSLGSYEQYF.

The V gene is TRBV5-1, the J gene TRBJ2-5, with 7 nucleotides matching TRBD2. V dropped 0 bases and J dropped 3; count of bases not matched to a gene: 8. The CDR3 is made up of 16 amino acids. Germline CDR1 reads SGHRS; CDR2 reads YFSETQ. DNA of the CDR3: TGCGCCAGCAGCTTGGACGGCGGGAGTATGAAAGAGACCCAGTACTTC. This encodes CASSLDGGSMKETQYF.

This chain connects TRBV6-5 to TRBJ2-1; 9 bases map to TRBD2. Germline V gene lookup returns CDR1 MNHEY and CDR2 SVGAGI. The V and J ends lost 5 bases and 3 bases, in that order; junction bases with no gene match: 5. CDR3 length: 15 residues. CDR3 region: CASSPQREDYNEQFF. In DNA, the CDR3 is TGTGCCAGCAGTCCTCAGCGGGAGGACTACAATGAGCAGTTCTTC.

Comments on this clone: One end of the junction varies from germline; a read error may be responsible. CDR3 DNA sequence: TGCAGCGTGGAAGGGCTAGCGAAGAACTACAATGAGCAGTTCTTC. Translating gives CSVEGLAKNYNEQFF. The chain joins TRBV29-1 to TRBJ2-1; D possibly corresponds to TRBD2 (6 bases). The CDR3 spans 15 residues. The germline V gene has CDR1 SQVTM and CDR2 ANQGSEA.

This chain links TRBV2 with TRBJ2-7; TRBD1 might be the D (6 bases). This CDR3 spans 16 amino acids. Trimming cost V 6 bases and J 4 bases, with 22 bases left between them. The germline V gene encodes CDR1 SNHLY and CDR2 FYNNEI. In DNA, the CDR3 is TGTGCCAGCAGGGTAGGGACACTCCAAGGGGTATACGAGCAGTACTTC. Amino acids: CASRVGTLQGVYEQYF.